Sequencing of this T cell receptor (beta chain) was carried out in a study of cytomegalovirus exposure and HLA in healthy donors. The PCR made use of 60 Vbeta and 13 Jbeta primers. Measured with immunoSEQ multiplex PCR; TCRdb has only the in-frame clones, and not every one. The sample consists of about 190,000 clones, 75% to 85% of them appearing once. CDR1 ENHRY and CDR2 SYGVKD come from the germline V gene. Germline trimming cut 11 bases from V and 0 bases from J; bases unmatched to any gene: 11. CDR3 length: 16 amino acids. J is TRBJ1-4 and V is TRBV10-3; 8 positions agree with TRBD1. The receptor comes from a boy aged 5-17 years in good health and CMV-seronegative. Sequenced material: PBMCs. The CDR3 region is CASSTGATPTNEKLFF. The CDR3 DNA sequence: TGTGCCTCCTCGACAGGGGCCACCCCAACTAATGAAAAACTGTTTTTT.